This passage covers 17 T cell receptor beta chains from one sample sequenced in a study of cytomegalovirus exposure and HLA in healthy donors. The PCR had 60 Vbeta and 13 Jbeta primers. Assay: immunoSEQ multiplex PCR; the TCRdb copy retains only in-frame clones and omits some. This repertoire shows about 89,000 clones, roughly 60% found once; its top ten account for 2% to 2.5%. Sequenced: PBMCs. These receptors were collected from a human donor in good health.

This clone was seen just once. This chain joins TRBV7-3 and TRBJ2-5; 7 bases match TRBD1. V lost 1 base, J lost 2 bases, and 4 bases stayed unmatched. The CDR3 extends over 15 amino acids. From germline, CDR1 is SGHTA and CDR2 FQGTGA. CDR3 residues: CASSLIGGQQETQYF. For the CDR3, the DNA is TGTGCCAGCAGCTTAATAGGGGGCCAACAAGAGACCCAGTACTTC.

A few counts support this clone. CDR3 protein: CASSSTGTQYF. CDR3 DNA sequence: TGTGCCAGCAGCTCCACAGGAACCCAGTACTTC. The chain joins TRBV11-3 to TRBJ2-5; tentatively, D is TRBD1 (5 bases). Per the germline V gene, CDR1 is SGHNT and CDR2 is YENEEA. The CDR3 spans 11 residues. V was clipped by 4 bases and J by 8 bases, with 8 bases between them.

The chain employs TRBV19 and TRBJ2-7; 12 bases match TRBD1. The V gene end was trimmed by 5 bases and the J gene end by 2 bases; junction bases not matched to a gene: 1. The CDR3 spans 14 residues. The V gene's germline CDR1 is LNHDA and CDR2 SQIVND (reference sequence). The CDR3 nucleotides are TGTGCCAGTAGTTGGGACAGGGGGCCCTACGAGCAGTACTTC. This encodes CASSWDRGPYEQYF.

The chain joins TRBV4-3 to TRBJ1-1, with TRBD1 identical over 9 bases. The CDR3 is 15 amino acids. Germline values: CDR1 LGHNA, CDR2 YSLEER. V trimming: 1 base; J trimming: 7 bases; junction bases outside the gene matches: 7. CDR3 amino acids: CASSQGTGDVGEAFF. The DNA for the CDR3 is TGCGCCAGCAGCCAAGGGACAGGGGACGTCGGTGAAGCTTTCTTT.

CDR3 DNA sequence: TGTGCCAGCAGAGTCGGGACGGAGGGCACTGAAGCTTTCTTT. Its translation is CASRVGTEGTEAFF. The V and J genes are TRBV2 and TRBJ1-1, with a tentative D call TRBD1 (5 bases). The CDR3 consists of 14 residues. The germline CDR1 and CDR2 sequences are SNHLY and FYNNEI. Trimming took off 6 bases at V and 4 bases at J, with 15 bases between the two ends. Together with reference TRBV2 and TRBJ1-1, the CDR3 gives the full variable domain: EPEVTQTPSHQVTQMGQEVILRCVPISNHLYFYWYRQILGQKVEFLVSFYNNEISEKSEIFDDQFSVERPDGSNFTLKIRSTKLEDSAMYFCASRVGTEGTEAFFGQGTRLTVV.

The V gene is TRBV5-5, the J gene TRBJ2-7; D not certain. Germline V gene data show CDR1 as SGHKS and CDR2 as YYEKEE (reference sequence). The V end lost 4 bases, the J end lost 2 bases, and 25 bases lay between the germline ends. The CDR3 sequence is 18 residues long. In DNA, the CDR3 is TGTGCCAGCAGCCGGAGCCTGGTTACGCCGTCGCTTCCCTACGAGCAGTACTTC. It encodes CASSRSLVTPSLPYEQYF.

The rearrangement uses TRBV7-9 and TRBJ1-1; no firm D call. V lost 1 base to trimming and J lost 3 bases, with 21 bases between them. CDR3 length equals 18 residues. Germline V gene data show CDR1 as SEHNR and CDR2 as FQNEAQ (reference sequence). DNA of the CDR3: TGTGCCAGCAGCTTAGTCTCCGGGTTCATTCCAGACCACACTGAAGCTTTCTTT. Encoded protein: CASSLVSGFIPDHTEAFF.

The chain is built from TRBV11-1 and TRBJ2-3; 8 bases are a match to TRBD1. Germline lookup yields CDR1 SGHAT and CDR2 FQDESV (reference sequence). This CDR3 region has 14 residues. The ends lost 1 base at V and 6 bases at J; junction bases unmatched: 3. The CDR3 sequence is CASSLGTGGDTQYF. The DNA of the CDR3 is TGTGCCAGCAGCTTAGGTACAGGGGGGGATACGCAGTATTTT.

V and J are TRBV11-3 and TRBJ1-1; the match to TRBD1 covers 8 bases. V lost 4 bases, J lost 4 bases, and 5 bases stayed unmatched. The CDR3 runs 14 residues. Looked up from germline, CDR1 is SGHNT and CDR2 is YENEEA. The CDR3, as DNA: TGTGCCAGCAGCTCCGGACAGGGCGGCACTGAAGCTTTCTTT. Its protein product is CASSSGQGGTEAFF.

This chain joins TRBV7-9 and TRBJ2-6, with D perhaps TRBD2 (7 bases). The V end lost 3 bases, the J end lost 0 bases, and 15 bases lay between the germline ends. This CDR3 is 18 amino acids long. Germline assignment: CDR1 SEHNR and CDR2 FQNEAQ (reference sequence). CDR3 sequence (DNA): TGTGCCAGCAGCTTCTGGGGGGGCATCGCCTCTGGGGCCAACGTCCTGACTTTC. Residues: CASSFWGGIASGANVLTF.

DNA for the CDR3: TGCGCCAGCAGCCTTTTGACAGCGGGGAACACTGAAGCTTTCTTT. Its protein is CASSLLTAGNTEAFF. This chain uses TRBV4-3 with TRBJ1-1, with D maybe TRBD1 (5 bases). V dropped 4 bases and J dropped 1 base, with 13 bases sitting between them. The CDR3 runs to 15 residues. CDR1 is LGHNA, CDR2 YSLEER, per germline.

This CDR3 is CASRTRTGNYGYTF. CDR3 in DNA: TGTGCCAGCAGAACGCGGACAGGCAACTATGGCTACACCTTC. The chain has TRBV6-6 and TRBJ1-2; 7 bases align to TRBD1. Germline CDR1 and CDR2: MNHNY and SVGAGI (reference sequence). With 6 bases clipped from V and 2 bases from J, the junction kept 6 bases outside the gene matches. The CDR3 is 14 amino acids.

This chain links TRBV11-1 with TRBJ2-2, with TRBD1 matching over 7 bases. The length of the CDR3 is 17 residues. The germline V gene has CDR1 SGHAT and CDR2 FQDESV (reference sequence). With V trimmed by 5 bases and J by 5 bases, 14 bases remained unmatched. CDR3 loop: CASSPRTGTEATGELFF. The CDR3 DNA reads TGTGCCAGCAGCCCGAGGACCGGGACAGAGGCGACCGGGGAGCTGTTTTTT.

The CDR3 region is CAISRGDGNQPQHF. The CDR3 DNA follows: TGTGCCATCAGCAGGGGAGACGGCAATCAGCCCCAGCATTTT. J is TRBJ1-5 and V is TRBV10-3; D is possibly TRBD1 (6 bases). V dropped 6 bases and J dropped 2 bases, with 11 bases sitting between them. Germline values: CDR1 ENHRY, CDR2 SYGVKD. The CDR3 covers 14 residues.

This clone was seen a handful of times. The chain carries TRBV7-6 and TRBJ1-3; D might be TRBD1 (5 bases). This CDR3 comprises 16 residues. In germline, CDR1 is SGHVS, CDR2 FNYEAQ. Trimming removed 0 bases from V and 0 bases from J, with 9 bases in between. CDR3 nucleotide sequence: TGTGCCAGCAGCTTAGCGTGGCAGGGCTCTGGAAACACCATATATTTT. This gives the protein CASSLAWQGSGNTIYF.

J is TRBJ1-2 and V is TRBV29-1, with D possibly being TRBD1 (5 bases). Germline CDR1 and CDR2: SQVTM and ANQGSEA. V was cut by 3 bases and J by 6 bases, with 26 bases left in between. The CDR3 contains 17 residues. The CDR3 DNA is TGCAGCGTTGAGGGGGTACTCCGGGACCCGGGGGGGGATGGCTACACCTTC. Residues: CSVEGVLRDPGGDGYTF.

J is TRBJ1-6 and V is TRBV6-1; D may be TRBD1 (5 bases). Germline V gene data show CDR1 as MNHNS and CDR2 as SASEGT. The CDR3 runs 14 residues. Trimming shortened V by 9 bases and J by 1 base, and 10 bases separated the two germline ends. In nucleotides, the CDR3 is TGTGCCAGTGCAGGGAGGTCCTATAATTCACCCCTCCACTTT. This encodes CASAGRSYNSPLHF.